This T cell receptor (beta chain) comes out of a study of blood T cell repertoires in COVID-19. For the study at large: Samples came from the United States, Italy and Spain, spanning acute and convalescent COVID-19. PBMCs, B-cell-depleted T cells, or T cells provided the cDNA or gDNA that made up the material.

The authors' processing: Using reference gene primer amplification, nucleated cell counts were estimated. Data came from immunoSEQ multiplex PCR; TCRdb stores just in-frame clones and leaves some out. V and J calls and clone size are copied from that table; D and trimming were computed from the DNA. This sample has under 85,000 clones, with 65% to 80% found just once. The V gene lost 5 bases and the J gene lost 4 bases, with 8 bases spanning the gap. Germline lookup yields CDR1 DFQATT and CDR2 SNEGSKA (reference sequence). The CDR3 runs to 11 residues. The chain has TRBV20-1 and TRBJ1-2; the D gene is possibly TRBD1 (5 bases). Sequencing input: peripheral blood. The receptor comes from a woman aged 80 or over with active or convalescent COVID-19. CDR3 sequence reads: CSAWGGYGYTF. The CDR3 DNA follows: TGCAGTGCTTGGGGCGGCTATGGCTACACCTTC.